The source of this TCR beta chain is a study of radiation and T cells in renal cell carcinoma. The CDR3 has 14 residues. V was pared by 7 bases and J by 3 bases, with 6 bases of the junction left unmatched. Germline CDR1 GTSNPN, CDR2 SVGIG (reference sequence). Generated by immunoSEQ multiplex PCR, the TCRdb table keeps only in-frame clones and is missing some. This sample carries around 4,800 clones, approximately 60% of them seen once, and the ten largest clones take about half. This clone was detected only a few times. Treatment given: 15 Gy SBRT to primary tumor, nephrectomy 4 weeks later. The chain couples TRBV30 to TRBJ2-4; TRBD2 matches at 10 bases. The sequencing used tumor tissue, collected from a patient whose treatment included radiotherapy and nephrectomy. This TCR was sampled from a man in his 60s with renal cell carcinoma. The CDR3 nucleotides read TGTGCCTCACGAACTAGCGGGGTCAAAAACATTCAGTACTTC. The encoded protein is CASRTSGVKNIQYF.